Listed here are 22 T cell receptor beta chains from one sample, sequenced in a study of blood T cell repertoires in COVID-19. Only in-frame clones appear in the TCRdb table, and some are missing; sequencing was by immunoSEQ multiplex PCR. Among 150,000 to 200,000 clones listed, under 80% were seen once. The specimen was PBMCs or T cells enriched from blood (not recorded which). These receptors all come from a woman aged 50 to 65 with acute COVID-19.

V usage is TRBV7-2 and J usage is TRBJ2-1, with D maybe TRBD2 (5 bases). Germline lookup yields CDR1 SGHTA and CDR2 FQGNSA. The V end lost 2 bases, the J end lost 8 bases, and 10 bases lay between the germline ends. The CDR3 totals 13 residues. The CDR3 sequence: CASSLRVRDEQFF. In DNA, the CDR3 is TGTGCCAGCAGCTTACGGGTGAGGGATGAGCAGTTCTTC.

This chain joins TRBV28 and TRBJ2-4; D is undetermined. The V end lost 4 bases, the J end lost 1 base, and 2 bases lay between the germline ends. The germline gives CDR1 MDHEN, CDR2 SYDVKM. The CDR3 contains 12 residues. The chain's CDR3 is CASSSAKNIQYF. The CDR3 bases are TGTGCCAGCAGTTCGGCCAAAAACATTCAGTACTTC.

The genes are TRBV19 and TRBJ2-5; no clear D gene. Trimming took 6 bases from V and 2 from J, leaving 13 bases between them. CDR1 is LNHDA and CDR2 is SQIVND in the germline V gene (reference sequence). This CDR3 spans 14 amino acids. The CDR3, as DNA: TGTGCCAGTAGATCCCCAACTGGTCAAGAGACCCAGTACTTC. It codes for CASRSPTGQETQYF.

V usage is TRBV6-5 and J usage is TRBJ1-6, with D tentatively TRBD1 (6 bases). The V gene's germline CDR1 is MNHEY and CDR2 SVGAGI. The ends were cut back, 6 bases at V and 5 bases at J, with 11 bases in the middle. The CDR3 extends over 14 amino acids. The CDR3 DNA is TGTGCCAGCAGCCGAGGACAGAATAATTCACCCCTCCACTTT. This codes for CASSRGQNNSPLHF.

The chain recombines TRBV11-2 with TRBJ2-1; TRBD2 agrees at 10 bases. CDR1 is SGHAT, CDR2 FQNNGV, per germline. The CDR3 has 16 amino acids. V dropped 6 bases and J dropped 9; count of bases not matched to a gene: 14. This CDR3 is CASRWSGGAQKAEQFF. As DNA, the CDR3 is TGTGCCAGCAGATGGAGCGGGGGGGCACAAAAGGCTGAGCAGTTCTTC.

This clone has ten or more counts. J is TRBJ1-2 and V is TRBV6-1; 9 nucleotides align to TRBD1. The length of the CDR3 is 16 residues. CDR1 and CDR2 (germline): MNHNS, SASEGT. V lost 0 bases, J lost 6 bases, and 8 bases stayed unmatched. The CDR3 nucleotides are TGTGCCAGCAGTGAAGCTGAGACCGGGACAGGGCATGGCTACACCTTC. As protein: CASSEAETGTGHGYTF.

The chain joins TRBV7-9 to TRBJ1-1; no clear D gene. The V end was cut by 3 bases, the J end by 6 bases, with 8 bases between. CDR1 SEHNR and CDR2 FQNEAQ come from the germline V gene (reference sequence). The CDR3 contains 12 residues. The CDR3 reads CASSLTVSEAFF. The CDR3 DNA follows: TGTGCCAGCAGCTTGACTGTGTCTGAAGCTTTCTTT. Combining the CDR3 with reference TRBV7-9 and TRBJ1-1 gives the whole variable domain DTGVSQNPRHKITKRGQNVTFRCDPISEHNRLYWYRQTLGQGPEFLTYFQNEAQLEKSRLLSDRFSAERPKGSFSTLEIQRTEQGDSAMYLCASSLTVSEAFFGQGTRLTVV.

This chain links TRBV7-6 with TRBJ1-1; 10 positions match TRBD1. This CDR3 spans 16 amino acids. The V and J ends lost 3 bases and 3 bases, in that order; junction bases with no gene match: 7. Per germline, CDR1 SGHVS and CDR2 FNYEAQ. CDR3 nucleotide sequence: TGTGCCAGCAGCTTGGGGGACAGGGGCTTTGACACTGAAGCTTTCTTT. This translates into CASSLGDRGFDTEAFF.

The rearrangement joins TRBV5-6 to TRBJ1-5; 7 nucleotides match TRBD1. CDR1 and CDR2 (germline): SGHDT, YYEEEE. Trimming removed 2 bases from V and 4 bases from J; junction bases left unmatched: 6. The CDR3 extends over 15 amino acids. The CDR3 is CASSFEGAPNQPQHF. CDR3 bases: TGTGCCAGCAGCTTTGAGGGGGCGCCAAATCAGCCCCAGCATTTT.

The CDR3 protein is CASSSGTRRADEQFF. As DNA, the CDR3 is TGCGCCAGCAGCTCCGGGACTAGGCGGGCCGATGAGCAGTTCTTC. V and J are TRBV5-1 and TRBJ2-1, with 8 bases matching TRBD2. V lost 3 bases, J lost 8 bases, and 10 bases stayed unmatched. There are 15 residues in the CDR3. The germline V gene has CDR1 SGHRS and CDR2 YFSETQ. Filled out from reference TRBV5-1 and TRBJ2-1, the complete variable domain reads KAGVTQTPRYLIKTRGQQVTLSCSPISGHRSVSWYQQTPGQGLQFLFEYFSETQRNKGNFPGRFSGRQFSNSRSEMNVSTLELGDSALYLCASSSGTRRADEQFFGPGTRLTVL.

This CDR3 is CASSISRTDTQYF. DNA of the CDR3: TGTGCCAGTAGTATAAGTAGAACAGATACGCAGTATTTT. The rearrangement uses TRBV19 and TRBJ2-3, with D unresolved. Germline assignment: CDR1 LNHDA and CDR2 SQIVND (reference sequence). This CDR3 has 13 amino acids. The V gene lost 2 bases and the J gene lost 3 bases, with 6 bases spanning the gap.

The genes are TRBV7-7 and TRBJ1-6; no clear D. V was clipped by 9 bases and J by 7 bases, with 10 bases between them. Looked up from germline, CDR1 is SSHAT and CDR2 is FNYEAQ (reference sequence). The CDR3 totals 12 residues. This CDR3 reads CARFTENSPLHF. The CDR3 DNA reads TGTGCCAGATTCACAGAGAATTCACCCCTCCACTTT.

V usage is TRBV6-5 and J usage is TRBJ2-5; D is perhaps TRBD2 (5 bases). CDR3 length: 14 residues. The V end was cut by 0 bases, the J end by 5 bases, with 10 bases between. Germline V CDR1 and CDR2: MNHEY, SVGAGI. The CDR3, as DNA: TGTGCCAGCAGTTACTCATCGGGGATTGAGACCCAGTACTTC. Its translation: CASSYSSGIETQYF.

The table lists this clone with a count of one. V usage is TRBV18 and J usage is TRBJ1-2; 10 positions agree with TRBD1. From germline, CDR1 is KGHSH and CDR2 LQKENI. The CDR3 sequence is 13 residues long. Trimming removed 3 bases from V and 10 bases from J; junction bases left unmatched: 5. The CDR3 nucleotides are TGTGCCAGCTCACCGACAGGGGGCGGAATCTACACCTTC. This codes for CASSPTGGGIYTF.

The J gene is TRBJ2-3, the V gene TRBV3-1 (or the pseudogene TRBV3-2); D is ambiguous. The germline V and J ends were trimmed by 4 bases and 2 bases, with 16 bases remaining between them. The CDR3 runs 16 residues. Germline V lookup: CDR1 LGHDT, CDR2 YNNKEL (reference sequence). In DNA form, the CDR3 reads TGTGCCAGCAGCCCGAAGGTGCGGTCCCCCACAGATACGCAGTATTTT. Translating gives CASSPKVRSPTDTQYF.

V usage is TRBV6-6 and J usage is TRBJ2-7; 8 positions agree with TRBD1. The germline V gene encodes CDR1 MNHNY and CDR2 SVGAGI (reference sequence). This CDR3 comprises 14 residues. Unmatched junction bases numbered 8, after V lost 6 bases and J lost 4 bases. The CDR3 nucleotides read TGTGCCAGCAGACCTAGGACAGGGACTTACGAGCAGTACGTC. Protein: CASRPRTGTYEQYV.

J is TRBJ2-1 and V is TRBV18; D is uncertain. CDR1 and CDR2 (germline): KGHSH, LQKENI. CDR3 length: 14 residues. Trimming removed 2 bases at V and 3 bases at J, with 8 bases between. The CDR3: CASSPSPSYNEQFF. In DNA, the CDR3 is TGTGCCAGCTCACCAAGTCCCAGCTACAATGAGCAGTTCTTC.

The chain combines TRBV7-2 with TRBJ1-5; D perhaps matches TRBD1 (6 bases). Trimming stripped 5 bases from V and 0 bases from J, with 11 bases between. Germline CDR1 reads SGHTA; CDR2 reads FQGNSA. The CDR3 consists of 15 residues. CDR3 protein: CASSPKGGSNQPQHF. DNA for the CDR3: TGTGCCAGCAGCCCGAAAGGGGGTAGCAATCAGCCCCAGCATTTT.

This sequence joins TRBV18 and TRBJ2-7, with D maybe TRBD2 (6 bases). Between the trimmed V and J ends, which lost 2 bases and 0 bases, there was a span of 11 bases. The CDR3 length is 15 residues. The germline V gene encodes CDR1 KGHSH and CDR2 LQKENI. This CDR3 is CASSPGTGPSYEQYV. The CDR3 bases are TGTGCCAGCTCACCAGGGACTGGTCCCTCCTACGAGCAGTACGTC.

This clone occurred once. This sequence joins TRBV3-1 (or the pseudogene TRBV3-2) and TRBJ1-2, with D uncertain. V dropped 4 bases and J dropped 7 bases, with 19 bases sitting between them. Germline CDR1 is LGHDT and CDR2 is YNNKEL (reference sequence). This CDR3 is built from 15 residues. Here the CDR3 DNA reads TGTGCCAGCAGCCCACTTTATGAGGGCCGGGGTGGCTACACCTTC. Its translation is CASSPLYEGRGGYTF.

The V call is TRBV5-6, the J call TRBJ2-3; D is ambiguous. CDR3 length equals 13 residues. V lost 0 bases to trimming and J lost 1 base, with 3 bases between them. Germline V gene data show CDR1 as SGHDT and CDR2 as YYEEEE. For the CDR3, the DNA is TGTGCCAGCAGCTTGGGAGGCACAGATACGCAGTATTTT. It yields the protein CASSLGGTDTQYF.

This clone was detected once. The genes are TRBV21-1 and TRBJ2-5; the listed D gene, TRBD1, was not tested against the DNA. TRBV21-1 is given as a pseudogene. The CDR3 runs to 15 residues. CDR3 DNA: TGTGCCAGCAGCAAAGCTGCGACAGCTCAAGAGACCCAGTACTTC. Its translation: CASSKAATAQETQYF.